The following is a T cell receptor beta chain sequence with its context. The same CDR3 also results from other DNA sequences found in this sample. This specimen belongs to a study of blood T cell repertoires in COVID-19. Clones were read by immunoSEQ multiplex PCR, and TCRdb kept only the in-frame ones, dropping some. This table holds about 190,000 clones, about 83% found once. The germline gives CDR1 LGHDT, CDR2 YNNKEL (reference sequence). CDR3 size: 14 residues. V was pared by 2 bases and J by 3 bases, with 9 bases between. The chain joins TRBV3-1 (or the pseudogene TRBV3-2) to TRBJ2-3; no clear D gene. This sequence was found in a woman in her 70s with active or convalescent COVID-19. The sequenced sample consisted of peripheral blood. The CDR3 region is CASSQRSGTDTQYF. CDR3 DNA: TGTGCCAGCAGCCAAAGGTCAGGAACAGATACGCAGTATTTT.